The rows below give T cell receptor beta chains drawn from one sample of a study of beta chain features in type 1 diabetes. Libraries were prepared by immunoSEQ multiplex PCR; TCRdb keeps only in-frame clonotypes and omits some of them. The sample lists roughly 700,000 clones, about an eighth occurring once. Sequencing used naive CD4+ T cells from blood. The receptors derive from a man aged 18-30 years with type 1 diabetes. The CDR3 runs from the conserved cysteine through the conserved F or W. D genes are given only for firm matches. Expanded clones are given a class, and other clones once, few, many or no size at all.

TRBV30,-,14,-,TRBJ1-4,TGTGCCTGGAGTGTGCAAGAAACTAATGAAAAACTGTTTTTT,CAWSVQETNEKLFF
TRBV30,-,13,-,TRBJ2-1,TGTGCCTGGGCGCCACTTACCTACAATGAGCAGTTCTTC,CAWAPLTYNEQFF
TRBV27,TRBD1,14,-,TRBJ2-1,TGTGCCAGCAGTTCTTGGGACAGGATCGGTGAGCAGTTCTTC,CASSSWDRIGEQFF
TRBV13,-,11,-,TRBJ2-7,TGTGCCAGCAGTGTTGGCTACGAGCAGTACTTC,CASSVGYEQYF
TRBV28,-,13,-,TRBJ1-1,TGTGCCAGCAGACGACAGTCGAACACTGAAGCTTTCTTT,CASRRQSNTEAFF
TRBV15,TRBD1,15,few,TRBJ2-4,TGTGCCACCACCCCCCGAGGGGGCCCCAAAAACATTCAGTACTTC,CATTPRGGPKNIQYF
TRBV9,-,13,-,TRBJ1-1,TGTGCCAGCAGCCCAGGGAGGGACACTGAAGCTTTCTTT,CASSPGRDTEAFF
TRBV5-6,-,16,-,TRBJ2-7,TGTGCCAGCAGCTTGTGGTGGGGAGTTGGCTCCTACGAGCAGTACTTC,CASSLWWGVGSYEQYF
TRBV7-9,TRBD1,18,-,TRBJ2-6,TGTGCCAGCAGCTCTCCACAGGGGCTTACTTCTGGGGCCAACGTCCTGACTTTC,CASSSPQGLTSGANVLTF
TRBV19,-,16,-,TRBJ2-7,TGTGCCAGTAGTATAACATCAGGGATTGGATCCTACGAGCAGTACTTC,CASSITSGIGSYEQYF
TRBV5-1,-,15,-,TRBJ1-5,TGCGCCAGCAGCCCCCGACCGAACCTTGATCAGCCCCAGCATTTT,CASSPRPNLDQPQHF
TRBV5-4,TRBD1,15,few,TRBJ1-4,TGTGCCAGCAGCTGGACGGGACAGGGAAATGAAAAACTGTTTTTT,CASSWTGQGNEKLFF
TRBV18,-,14,few,TRBJ2-7,TGTGCCAGCTCACCAAGGGACGGAGCCTACGAGCAGTACTTC,CASSPRDGAYEQYF
TRBV13,-,15,few,TRBJ2-5,TGTGCCAGCAGCTTCATGTCAGGGTTACGAGAGACCCAGTACTTC,CASSFMSGLRETQYF
TRBV29-1,TRBD1,13,few,TRBJ2-7,TGCAGCGCAGGGGACAGGGGCGGTTACGAGCAGTACTTC,CSAGDRGGYEQYF
TRBV29-1,TRBD1,11,few,TRBJ1-2,TGCAGCGTCGGGGACAGGGGTAGCTACACCTTC,CSVGDRGSYTF
TRBV30,-,12,few,TRBJ2-5,TGTGCCTGGGGGGGGGCAGGAGAGACCCAGTACTTC,CAWGGAGETQYF
TRBV7-9,TRBD1,15,few,TRBJ2-1,TGTGCCAGCAGTCCACCGGGACAGGGGGTACGTGAGCAGTTCTTC,CASSPPGQGVREQFF
TRBV5-1,TRBD1,17,few,TRBJ1-5,TGCGCCAGCAGCTTGGGGACAGGGTTAGAGGGCAATCAGCCCCAGCATTTT,CASSLGTGLEGNQPQHF
TRBV5-1,TRBD1,16,few,TRBJ2-7,TGCGCCAGCAGCTTGGCCCGGGACAGGACGTCCTACGAGCAGTACTTC,CASSLARDRTSYEQYF
TRBV27,-,15,-,TRBJ1-2,TGTGCCAGCAGCAGACAACCCGAGAACTCCTATGGCTACACCTTC,CASSRQPENSYGYTF
TRBV10-2,TRBD1,15,few,TRBJ2-7,TGCGCCAGCAGTGAGTCGGGGACAGGTCGCTACGAGCAGTACTTC,CASSESGTGRYEQYF
TRBV11-1,-,14,-,TRBJ1-6,TGTGCCAGCAGCCCCGGCGTGGGGAATTCACCCCTCCACTTT,CASSPGVGNSPLHF
TRBV9,TRBD2,15,few,TRBJ2-7,TGTGCCAGCAGCGTAGGGGAGGGGAGCGGTTACGAGCAGTACTTC,CASSVGEGSGYEQYF
TRBV18,TRBD1,14,few,TRBJ2-1,TGTGCCAGCTCACCCTGGACAGGGCAAGGTGAGCAGTTCTTC,CASSPWTGQGEQFF
TRBV28,TRBD2,15,-,TRBJ2-1,TGTGCCAGCAGCCTACAATGGGCCCCGGGGGGTGAGCAGTTCTTC,CASSLQWAPGGEQFF
TRBV9,-,14,-,TRBJ1-2,TGTGCCAGCAGCGTTACGTGGTACCAGGGCGGCTACACCTTC,CASSVTWYQGGYTF
TRBV10-3,TRBD1,13,-,TRBJ1-5,TGTGCCATTAAACAGGGGGGCAATCAGCCCCAGCATTTT,CAIKQGGNQPQHF
TRBV6-5,TRBD2,14,few,TRBJ2-1,TGTGCCAGCAGCCCCGGACTAGCATCCAATGAGCAGTTCTTC,CASSPGLASNEQFF
TRBV29-1,-,13,-,TRBJ1-2,TGCAGCGTTGAAGATGCGTCCCCGGTCGGCTACACCTTC,CSVEDASPVGYTF
TRBV10-3,-,12,-,TRBJ1-2,TGTGCCATCAGTGCAGAAGGGTATGGCTACACCTTC,CAISAEGYGYTF
TRBV7-2,-,15,-,TRBJ1-4,TGTGCCAGCAGCGGGCGGGACACCACTAATGAAAAACTGTTTTTT,CASSGRDTTNEKLFF